This TCR beta chain was profiled in a study of cytotoxic CD8 clonotypes in ibrutinib-treated CLL. Across the whole study: After median around 5.5 years, roughly 14 stayed in remission, some 12 progressed; responses roughly 24 partial, 2 complete. The study's findings and limits: Samples from sustained-remission and progressing patients were taken at different times. At the start, clonality exceeded age-matched healthy donors and followed circulating CD8+ T-cell counts.

Turning to this clone: No antigen is known for it.

Trimming took off 6 bases at V and 0 bases at J, with 16 bases between the two ends. Germline lookup yields CDR1 LGHNA and CDR2 YNFKEQ. The CDR3 totals 16 residues. Sequencing used immunoSEQ multiplex PCR; TCRdb keeps in-frame clones, though not all of them. The profile shows hundreds of thousands of clones, more than 65% of them singletons. The gene calls are TRBV4-2 and TRBJ2-3, with D perhaps being TRBD1 or TRBD2 (6 bases each). The clonotype was recovered from a human donor with chronic lymphocytic leukemia. Sequenced material: PBMCs, taken before ibrutinib treatment. The CDR3 region is CASRRGAASSTDTQYF. The CDR3 DNA is TGTGCCAGCAGGAGGGGGGCGGCTTCTAGCACAGATACGCAGTATTTT.